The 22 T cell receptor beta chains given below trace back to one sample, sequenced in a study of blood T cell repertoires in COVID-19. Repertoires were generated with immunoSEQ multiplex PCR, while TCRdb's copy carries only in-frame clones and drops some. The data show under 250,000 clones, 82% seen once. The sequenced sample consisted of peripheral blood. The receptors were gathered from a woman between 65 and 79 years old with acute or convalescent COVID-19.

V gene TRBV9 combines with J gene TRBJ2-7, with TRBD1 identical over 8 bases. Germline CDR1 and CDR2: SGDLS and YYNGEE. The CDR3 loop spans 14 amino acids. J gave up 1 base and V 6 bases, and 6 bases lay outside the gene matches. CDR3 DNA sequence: TGTGCCAGCACACCGGGACAGGCGTCCTACGAGCAGTACTTC. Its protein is CASTPGQASYEQYF.

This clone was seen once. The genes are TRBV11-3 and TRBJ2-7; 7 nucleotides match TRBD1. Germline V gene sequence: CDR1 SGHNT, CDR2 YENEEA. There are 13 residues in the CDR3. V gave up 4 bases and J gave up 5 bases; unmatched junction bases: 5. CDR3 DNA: TGTGCCAGCAGCTCTCAGGGGGTCAACGAGCAGTACTTC. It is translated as CASSSQGVNEQYF.

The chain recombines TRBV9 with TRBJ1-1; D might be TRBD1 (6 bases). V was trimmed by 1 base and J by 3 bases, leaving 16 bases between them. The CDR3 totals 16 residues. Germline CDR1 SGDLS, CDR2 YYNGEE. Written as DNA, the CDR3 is TGTGCCAGCAGCGTAAGTGGACAGACCTCTTACACTGAAGCTTTCTTT. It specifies CASSVSGQTSYTEAFF.

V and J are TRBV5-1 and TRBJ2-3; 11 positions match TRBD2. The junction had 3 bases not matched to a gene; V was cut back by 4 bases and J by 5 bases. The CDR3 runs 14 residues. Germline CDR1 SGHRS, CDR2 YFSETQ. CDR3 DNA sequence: TGCGCCAGCAGCCTAGCGGGGGGCGGAGATACGCAGTATTTT. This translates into CASSLAGGGDTQYF.

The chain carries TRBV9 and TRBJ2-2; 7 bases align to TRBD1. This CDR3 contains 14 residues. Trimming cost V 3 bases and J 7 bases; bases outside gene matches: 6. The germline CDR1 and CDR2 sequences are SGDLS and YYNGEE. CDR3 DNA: TGTGCCAGCAGCGCTGACAGGGTCGACGGGGAGCTGTTTTTT. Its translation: CASSADRVDGELFF.

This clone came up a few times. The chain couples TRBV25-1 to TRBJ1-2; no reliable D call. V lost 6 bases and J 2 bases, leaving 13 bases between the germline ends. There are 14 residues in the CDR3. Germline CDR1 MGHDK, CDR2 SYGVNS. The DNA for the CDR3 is TGTGCCAGCAGCGAAGGTTCAGGAAACTATGGCTACACCTTC. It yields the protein CASSEGSGNYGYTF.

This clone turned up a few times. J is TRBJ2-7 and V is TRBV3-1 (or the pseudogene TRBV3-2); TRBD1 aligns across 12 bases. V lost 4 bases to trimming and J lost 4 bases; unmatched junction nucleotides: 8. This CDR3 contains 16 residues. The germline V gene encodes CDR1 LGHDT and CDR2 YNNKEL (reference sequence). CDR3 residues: CASSLPGQGASYEQYF. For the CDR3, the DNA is TGTGCCAGCAGCCTACCGGGACAGGGGGCCTCGTACGAGCAGTACTTC.

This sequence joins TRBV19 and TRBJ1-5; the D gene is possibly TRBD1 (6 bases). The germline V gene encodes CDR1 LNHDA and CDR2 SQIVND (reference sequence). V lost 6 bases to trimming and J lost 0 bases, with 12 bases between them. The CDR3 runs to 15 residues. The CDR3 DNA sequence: TGTGCCAGTAGGCTGGACAGTTATAGCAATCAGCCCCAGCATTTT. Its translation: CASRLDSYSNQPQHF. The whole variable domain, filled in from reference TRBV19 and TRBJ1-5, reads DGGITQSPKYLFRKEGQNVTLSCEQNLNHDAMYWYRQDPGQGLRLIYYSQIVNDFQKGDIAEGYSVSREKKESFPLTVTSAQKNPTAFYLCASRLDSYSNQPQHFGDGTRLSIL.

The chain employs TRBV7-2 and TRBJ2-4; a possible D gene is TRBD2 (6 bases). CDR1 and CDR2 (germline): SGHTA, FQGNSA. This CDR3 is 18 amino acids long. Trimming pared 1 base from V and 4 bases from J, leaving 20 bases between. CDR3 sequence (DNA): TGTGCCAGCAGCTTAGGCATGAGGGGCGGGATCGGGAAAAACATTCAGTACTTC. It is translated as CASSLGMRGGIGKNIQYF.

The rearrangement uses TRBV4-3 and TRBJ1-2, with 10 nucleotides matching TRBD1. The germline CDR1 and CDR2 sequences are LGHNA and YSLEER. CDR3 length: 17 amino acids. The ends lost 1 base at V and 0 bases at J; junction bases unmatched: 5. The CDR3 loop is CASSQGGDRGTNYGYTF. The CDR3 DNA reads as TGCGCCAGCAGCCAAGGGGGGGACAGGGGCACTAACTATGGCTACACCTTC.

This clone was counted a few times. CDR3 sequence: CASSPRGTGGERYTF. DNA for the CDR3: TGTGCCAGCAGCCCTCGCGGGACAGGGGGCGAGAGATACACCTTC. This chain joins TRBV3-1 (or the pseudogene TRBV3-2) and TRBJ1-2; 12 nucleotides align to TRBD1. The CDR3 contains 15 residues. From germline, CDR1 is LGHDT and CDR2 YNNKEL (reference sequence). With 4 bases clipped from V and 11 bases from J, the junction kept 11 bases outside the gene matches.

DNA of the CDR3: TGCGCCAGCAGCCAAGATTCGGGGGGGGGCCTAGTAGCTTTCTTT. Translating gives CASSQDSGGGLVAFF. The chain links TRBV4-1 to TRBJ1-1; weak D call: TRBD1 (6 bases). Germline lookup yields CDR1 MGHRA and CDR2 YSYEKL. The CDR3 extends over 15 amino acids. V lost 0 bases and J lost 10, with 18 bases in between.

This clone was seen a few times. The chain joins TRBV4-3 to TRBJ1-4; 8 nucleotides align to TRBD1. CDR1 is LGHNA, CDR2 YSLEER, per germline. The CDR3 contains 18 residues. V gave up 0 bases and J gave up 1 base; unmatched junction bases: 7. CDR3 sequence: CASSQDPGGARTNEKLFF. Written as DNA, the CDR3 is TGCGCCAGCAGCCAAGATCCAGGGGGCGCGAGAACTAATGAAAAACTGTTTTTT.

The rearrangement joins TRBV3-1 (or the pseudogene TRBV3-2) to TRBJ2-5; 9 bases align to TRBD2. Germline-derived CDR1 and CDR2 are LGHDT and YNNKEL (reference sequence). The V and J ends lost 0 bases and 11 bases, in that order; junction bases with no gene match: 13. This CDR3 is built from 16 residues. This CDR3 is CASSQEWNSGGPNQYF. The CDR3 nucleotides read TGTGCCAGCAGCCAAGAATGGAATAGCGGGGGCCCAAATCAGTACTTC.

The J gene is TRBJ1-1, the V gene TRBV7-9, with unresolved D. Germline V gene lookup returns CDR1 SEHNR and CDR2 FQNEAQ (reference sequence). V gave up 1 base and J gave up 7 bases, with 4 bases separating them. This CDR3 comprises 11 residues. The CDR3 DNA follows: TGTGCCAGCAGCTTAGTGAGTGAAGCTTTCTTT. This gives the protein CASSLVSEAFF.

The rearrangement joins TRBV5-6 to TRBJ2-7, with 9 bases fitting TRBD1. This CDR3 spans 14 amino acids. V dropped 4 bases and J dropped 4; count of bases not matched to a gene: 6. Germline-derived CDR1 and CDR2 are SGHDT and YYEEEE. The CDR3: CASSLPGQGYEQYF. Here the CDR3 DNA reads TGTGCCAGCAGCCTACCGGGACAGGGATACGAGCAGTACTTC. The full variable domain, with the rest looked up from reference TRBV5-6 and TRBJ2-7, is DAGVTQSPTHLIKTRGQQVTLRCSPKSGHDTVSWYQQALGQGPQFIFQYYEEEERQRGNFPDRFSGHQFPNYSSELNVNALLLGDSALYLCASSLPGQGYEQYFGPGTRLTVT.

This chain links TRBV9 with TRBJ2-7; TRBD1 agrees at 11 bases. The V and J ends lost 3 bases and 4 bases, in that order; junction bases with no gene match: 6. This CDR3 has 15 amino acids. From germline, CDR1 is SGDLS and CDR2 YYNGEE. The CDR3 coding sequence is TGTGCCAGCAGCGCCAGGGGACAGGGGGGTTACGAGCAGTACTTC. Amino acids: CASSARGQGGYEQYF.

DNA for the CDR3: TGTGCCAGCAGCAAGGGACAGTACGACTATGGCTACACCTTC. Its translation: CASSKGQYDYGYTF. The chain is built from TRBV21-1 and TRBJ1-2; the table's D call of TRBD1 was not tested on the DNA. TRBV21-1 is recorded as a pseudogene. CDR3 length equals 14 residues.

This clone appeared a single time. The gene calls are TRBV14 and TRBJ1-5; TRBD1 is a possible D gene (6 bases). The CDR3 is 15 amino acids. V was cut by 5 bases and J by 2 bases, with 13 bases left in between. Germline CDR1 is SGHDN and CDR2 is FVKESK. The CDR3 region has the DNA TGTGCCAGCAGCAATCCAGGGGACGGCAATCAGCCCCAGCATTTT. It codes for CASSNPGDGNQPQHF. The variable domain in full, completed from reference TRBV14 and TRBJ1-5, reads EAGVTQFPSHSVIEKGQTVTLRCDPISGHDNLYWYRRVMGKEIKFLLHFVKESKQDESGMPNNRFLAERTGGTYSTLKVQPAELEDSGVYFCASSNPGDGNQPQHFGDGTRLSIL.

The CDR3 DNA is TGCGCCAGCAGCCGAAAAGCGTTGCAATCGGACACCGGGGAGCTGTTTTTT. It specifies CASSRKALQSDTGELFF. The genes are TRBV5-1 and TRBJ2-2; no firm D call. With 4 bases removed from V and 3 bases from J, the gap between germline ends came to 19 bases. Germline V gives CDR1 SGHRS, CDR2 YFSETQ. The CDR3 spans 17 residues.

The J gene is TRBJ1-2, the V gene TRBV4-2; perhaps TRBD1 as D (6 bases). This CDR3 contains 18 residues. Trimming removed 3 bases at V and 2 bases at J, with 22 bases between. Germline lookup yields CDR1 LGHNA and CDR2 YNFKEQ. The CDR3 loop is CASSQRVRGEALNYGYTF. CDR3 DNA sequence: TGTGCCAGCAGCCAGAGGGTCAGGGGCGAGGCCCTAAACTATGGCTACACCTTC.

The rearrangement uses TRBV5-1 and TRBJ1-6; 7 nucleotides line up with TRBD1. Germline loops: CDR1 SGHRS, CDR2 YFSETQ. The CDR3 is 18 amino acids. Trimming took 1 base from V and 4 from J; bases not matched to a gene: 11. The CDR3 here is CASSLTSTGNSYNSPLHF. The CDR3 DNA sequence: TGCGCCAGCAGCTTGACATCGACAGGGAACTCATATAATTCACCCCTCCACTTT.